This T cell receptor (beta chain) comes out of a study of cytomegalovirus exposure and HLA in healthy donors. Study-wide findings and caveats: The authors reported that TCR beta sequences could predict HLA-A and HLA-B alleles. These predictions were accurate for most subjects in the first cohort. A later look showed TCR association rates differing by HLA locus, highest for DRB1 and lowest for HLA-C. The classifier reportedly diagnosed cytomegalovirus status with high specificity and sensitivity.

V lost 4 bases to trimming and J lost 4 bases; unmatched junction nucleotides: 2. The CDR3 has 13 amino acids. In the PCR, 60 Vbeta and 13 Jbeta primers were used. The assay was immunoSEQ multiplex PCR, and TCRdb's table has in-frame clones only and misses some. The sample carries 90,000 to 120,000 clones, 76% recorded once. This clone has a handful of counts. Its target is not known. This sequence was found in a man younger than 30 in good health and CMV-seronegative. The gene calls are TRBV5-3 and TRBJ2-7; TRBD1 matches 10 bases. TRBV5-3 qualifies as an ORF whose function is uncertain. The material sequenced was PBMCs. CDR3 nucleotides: TGTGCCAGAAGCACGGACAGGGGGTACGAGCAGTACTTC. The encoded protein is CARSTDRGYEQYF.